These T cell receptor beta chains were read from a single sample in a study of T cell repertoires in cytomegalovirus infection. MiXCR, applied by TCRdb to the reads, yields one record per CDR3 protein. The sample records 750,000 to 950,000 distinct CDR3 sequences, about 28% being singletons. Antigen specificity for these receptors is unknown. This specimen consisted of cultured CD8+ T cells from PBMCs, obtained from culture after CMV antigen stimulation. Receptors were obtained from a human donor in good health (CMV status not recorded). Some clones in this sample may be carry-over from other donors' samples. Both conserved end residues are part of each CDR3. D genes are given only for firm matches. Not every row has a clone size; where given, it reads once, few, many or a size class.

v_gene: TRBV7-2; d_gene: -; j_gene: TRBJ1-5; abundance: many; CDR3aa: CASSLEGRYSNQPQHF; CDR3nt: TGTGCCAGCAGCTTAGAAGGACGGTATAGCAATCAGCCCCAGCATTTT
v_gene: TRBV27; d_gene: TRBD1; j_gene: TRBJ2-6; abundance: few; CDR3aa: CASGGQTSGANVLTF; CDR3nt: TGTGCCAGCGGGGGACAGACCTCTGGGGCCAACGTCCTGACTTTC
v_gene: TRBV7-6; d_gene: TRBD2; j_gene: TRBJ2-3; abundance: few; CDR3aa: CASSLVPGGTDTQYF; CDR3nt: TGTGCCAGCAGCTTAGTGCCGGGGGGTACAGATACGCAGTATTTT
v_gene: TRBV6-1; d_gene: TRBD2; j_gene: TRBJ2-3; abundance: few; CDR3aa: CASSDGGRGRVTDTQYF; CDR3nt: TGTGCCAGCAGTGACGGTGGGAGGGGAAGGGTCACAGATACGCAGTATTTT
v_gene: TRBV7-9; d_gene: -; j_gene: TRBJ2-5; abundance: -; CDR3aa: CASSEDMEETQYF; CDR3nt: TGTGCCAGCAGCGAAGACATGGAAGAGACCCAGTACTTC
v_gene: TRBV7-9; d_gene: TRBD1; j_gene: TRBJ2-6; abundance: few; CDR3aa: CASSSQFRDRGYGANVLTF; CDR3nt: TGTGCCAGCAGCTCACAATTCCGGGACAGGGGCTATGGGGCCAACGTCCTGACTTTC
v_gene: TRBV20-1; d_gene: TRBD1; j_gene: TRBJ2-2; abundance: -; CDR3aa: CSARDGQGATGELFF; CDR3nt: TGCAGTGCTAGAGATGGACAGGGGGCCACCGGGGAGCTGTTTTTT
v_gene: TRBV28; d_gene: TRBD1; j_gene: TRBJ1-5; abundance: -; CDR3aa: CASSPTRGDSFNQPQHF; CDR3nt: TGTGCCAGCAGCCCGACCCGGGGGGACAGCTTCAATCAGCCCCAGCATTTT
v_gene: TRBV4-1; d_gene: -; j_gene: TRBJ1-2; abundance: few; CDR3aa: CASSQERDRGAYTF; CDR3nt: TGCGCCAGCAGCCAAGAACGGGACCGCGGGGCCTACACCTTC
v_gene: TRBV2; d_gene: -; j_gene: TRBJ1-2; abundance: -; CDR3aa: CASPREELDGYTF; CDR3nt: TGTGCCTCCCCCAGGGAGGAGCTTGATGGCTACACCTTC
v_gene: TRBV11-2; d_gene: -; j_gene: TRBJ2-5; abundance: -; CDR3aa: CANSPRGGQETQYF; CDR3nt: TGTGCCAACAGTCCGCGGGGCGGACAAGAGACCCAGTACTTC
v_gene: TRBV27; d_gene: -; j_gene: TRBJ1-2; abundance: -; CDR3aa: CASSPSGANYGYTF; CDR3nt: TGTGCCAGCAGTCCCTCCGGAGCTAACTATGGCTACACCTTC
v_gene: TRBV6-1; d_gene: TRBD2; j_gene: TRBJ2-3; abundance: few; CDR3aa: CASTRLAGTDTQYF; CDR3nt: TGTGCCAGCACCCGACTAGCGGGCACAGATACGCAGTATTTT
v_gene: TRBV4-3; d_gene: TRBD1; j_gene: TRBJ1-1; abundance: -; CDR3aa: CASSQLGTEHEAFF; CDR3nt: TGCGCCAGCAGCCAACTTGGGACAGAACATGAAGCTTTCTTT
v_gene: TRBV27; d_gene: -; j_gene: TRBJ1-1; abundance: many; CDR3aa: CASRDGNTEAFF; CDR3nt: TGTGCCAGCAGGGATGGGAACACTGAAGCTTTCTTT
v_gene: TRBV27; d_gene: TRBD1; j_gene: TRBJ2-1; abundance: many; CDR3aa: CASSFEQGPYNEQFF; CDR3nt: TGTGCCAGCAGTTTCGAACAGGGGCCCTACAATGAGCAGTTCTTC
v_gene: TRBV6-6; d_gene: TRBD1; j_gene: TRBJ1-1; abundance: -; CDR3aa: CASSPLQGLNTEAFF; CDR3nt: TGTGCCAGCAGTCCCCTACAGGGGCTAAACACTGAAGCTTTCTTT
v_gene: TRBV6-2/TRBV6-3; d_gene: TRBD1; j_gene: TRBJ1-6; abundance: -; CDR3aa: CASSSWTGHNSPLHF; CDR3nt: TGTGCCAGCAGTTCCTGGACAGGGCATAATTCACCCCTCCACTTT
v_gene: TRBV7-6; d_gene: -; j_gene: TRBJ1-1; abundance: many; CDR3aa: CASSLGQREGRETEAFF; CDR3nt: TGTGCCAGCAGCTTGGGGCAAAGGGAAGGCCGAGAGACTGAAGCTTTCTTT
v_gene: TRBV7-8; d_gene: -; j_gene: TRBJ2-3; abundance: many; CDR3aa: CASSLALGGTSTDTQYF; CDR3nt: TGTGCCAGCAGCTTAGCGCTTGGAGGGACGTCCACAGATACGCAGTATTTT
v_gene: TRBV19; d_gene: TRBD2; j_gene: TRBJ2-5; abundance: -; CDR3aa: CASSTGRGGPQETQYF; CDR3nt: TGTGCCAGTAGTACGGGGAGGGGAGGACCCCAAGAGACCCAGTACTTC
v_gene: TRBV10-3; d_gene: -; j_gene: TRBJ2-1; abundance: -; CDR3aa: CAIISESNEQFF; CDR3nt: TGTGCCATCATTTCTGAATCCAATGAGCAGTTCTTC